One T cell receptor (beta chain) is described in this entry. The repertoire was sequenced with immunoSEQ multiplex PCR; TCRdb's copy has only in-frame clones and lacks some. The sample shows roughly 190,000 clones, around 80% of them seen only once. The sample belongs to a study of blood T cell repertoires in COVID-19. The germline V gene has CDR1 SEHNR and CDR2 FQNEAQ (reference sequence). The V gene end was trimmed by 5 bases and the J gene end by 3 bases; junction bases not matched to a gene: 10. The CDR3 covers 16 residues. The clonotype was recovered from a human donor in a cohort sampled during active COVID-19. The V and J genes are TRBV7-9 and TRBJ1-5; 7 positions match TRBD1. The sequencing input was peripheral blood. In nucleotides, the CDR3 is TGTGCCAGCAGCAGACAACAGGGGTCCTCCAATCAGCCCCAGCATTTT. Amino acid sequence: CASSRQQGSSNQPQHF.